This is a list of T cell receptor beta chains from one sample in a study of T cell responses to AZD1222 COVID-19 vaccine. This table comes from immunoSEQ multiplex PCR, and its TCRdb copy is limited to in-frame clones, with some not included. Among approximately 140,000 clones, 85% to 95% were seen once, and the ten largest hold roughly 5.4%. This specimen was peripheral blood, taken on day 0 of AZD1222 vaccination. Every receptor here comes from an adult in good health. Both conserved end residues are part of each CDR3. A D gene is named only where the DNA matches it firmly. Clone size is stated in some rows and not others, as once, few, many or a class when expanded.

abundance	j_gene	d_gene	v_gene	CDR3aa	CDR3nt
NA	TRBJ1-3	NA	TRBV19	CASSGLPGNTIYF	TGTGCCAGTAGTGGCCTGCCCGGAAACACCATATATTTT
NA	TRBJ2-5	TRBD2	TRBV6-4	CASSDKAGGQETQYF	TGTGCCAGCAGTGACAAAGCGGGAGGGCAAGAGACCCAGTACTTC
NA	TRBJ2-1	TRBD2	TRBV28	CASQTSGRAPEQFF	TGTGCCAGCCAGACTAGCGGGAGGGCCCCTGAGCAGTTCTTC
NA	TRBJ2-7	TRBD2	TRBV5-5	CASSLRLAGTDEQYF	TGTGCCAGCAGCTTGCGGCTAGCGGGAACCGACGAGCAGTACTTC
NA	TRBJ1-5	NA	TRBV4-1	CASSQLQLGNQPQHF	TGCGCCAGCAGCCAATTACAACTTGGCAATCAGCCCCAGCATTTT
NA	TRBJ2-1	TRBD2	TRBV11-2	CASSRPGLAEYNEQFF	TGTGCCAGCAGTCGACCGGGACTAGCGGAGTACAATGAGCAGTTCTTC
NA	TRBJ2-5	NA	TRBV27	CASSRRPMLDEGETQYF	TGTGCCAGCAGCCGCCGCCCCATGCTGGACGAGGGAGAGACCCAGTACTTC
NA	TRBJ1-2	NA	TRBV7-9	CASSSSDLMGAGYTF	TGTGCCAGCAGCTCGTCGGACTTGATGGGGGCTGGCTACACCTTC
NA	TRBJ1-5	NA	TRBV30	CAWARGENQPQHF	TGTGCCTGGGCGAGGGGGGAAAATCAGCCCCAGCATTTT
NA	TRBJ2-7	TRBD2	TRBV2	CASSEGWDVGLQYEQYF	TGTGCCAGCAGTGAAGGGTGGGATGTGGGACTACAATACGAGCAGTACTTC
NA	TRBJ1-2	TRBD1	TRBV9	CASSVDWTGNYGYTF	TGTGCCAGCAGCGTAGATTGGACAGGGAACTATGGCTACACCTTC
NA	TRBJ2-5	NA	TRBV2	CASLTGTRGETQYF	TGTGCCAGCTTGACTGGAACTAGGGGGGAGACCCAGTACTTC
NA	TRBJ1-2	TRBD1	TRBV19	CASSTGTGRVYTF	TGTGCCAGTAGTACAGGGACAGGGAGGGTCTACACCTTC
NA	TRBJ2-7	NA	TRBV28	CASSLGSRNEQYF	TGTGCCAGCAGTCTAGGGAGCCGCAACGAGCAGTACTTC
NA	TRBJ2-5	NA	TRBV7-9	CASSFTSGETQYF	TGTGCCAGCAGCTTTACTTCCGGGGAGACCCAGTACTTC
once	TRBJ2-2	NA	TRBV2	CASKQETANTGELFF	TGTGCCAGCAAACAGGAGACCGCGAACACCGGGGAGCTGTTTTTT
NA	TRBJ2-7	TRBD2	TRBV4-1	CASSQGSGGSSYEQYF	TGCGCCAGCAGCCAGGGTAGCGGGGGGAGCTCCTACGAGCAGTACTTC
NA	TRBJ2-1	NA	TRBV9	CASSVAIAGNSYNEQFF	TGTGCCAGCAGCGTAGCTATTGCGGGAAACTCCTACAATGAGCAGTTCTTC
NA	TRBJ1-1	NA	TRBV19	CASSISRGQPMAFF	TGTGCCAGTAGTATAAGTCGAGGACAGCCCATGGCTTTCTTT
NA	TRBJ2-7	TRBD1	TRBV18	CASSPQQGAYEQYF	TGTGCCAGCTCACCACAACAGGGGGCCTACGAGCAGTACTTC
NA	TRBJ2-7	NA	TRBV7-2	CASSLRDFSPYEQYF	TGTGCCAGCAGCTTAAGGGACTTCTCGCCCTACGAGCAGTACTTC
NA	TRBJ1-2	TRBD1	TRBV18	CASSPATGKYYGYTF	TGTGCCAGCTCACCAGCGACAGGGAAGTACTATGGCTACACCTTC
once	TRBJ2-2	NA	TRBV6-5	CASSYTSGYGELFF	TGTGCCAGCAGTTACACCTCGGGGTACGGGGAGCTGTTTTTT